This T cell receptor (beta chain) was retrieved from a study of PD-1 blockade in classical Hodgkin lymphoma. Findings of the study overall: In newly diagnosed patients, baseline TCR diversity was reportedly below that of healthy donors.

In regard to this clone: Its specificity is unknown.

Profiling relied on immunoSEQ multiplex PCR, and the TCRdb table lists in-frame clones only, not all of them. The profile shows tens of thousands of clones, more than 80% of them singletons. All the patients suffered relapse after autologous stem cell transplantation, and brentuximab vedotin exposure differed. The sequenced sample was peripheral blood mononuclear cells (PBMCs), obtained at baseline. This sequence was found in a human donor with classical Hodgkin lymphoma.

Here the CDR3 reads CATSPSRDGNQPQHF. The CDR3, as DNA: TGTGCCACCAGCCCCTCTAGGGACGGGAATCAGCCCCAGCATTTT. This chain connects TRBV15 to TRBJ1-5; weak D call: TRBD1 (5 bases). Germline V gives CDR1 LNHNV, CDR2 YYDKDF (reference sequence). This CDR3 is 15 amino acids long. Trimming took 5 bases from V and 4 from J, leaving 15 bases between them.